The TCR beta chain described here comes from a study of human T cells and chemical hapten exposure. Study in general: Sensitization involved placing 2% DPC onto a 2 cm by 2 cm region of upper inner arm skin.

V lost 4 bases, J lost 4 bases, and 7 bases stayed unmatched. This CDR3 region has 15 residues. From germline, CDR1 is SGHRS and CDR2 YFSETQ. Stated time point: patch test 2, 6 weeks after DPC sensitization. Documented treatment: therapeutic diphenylcyclopropenone sensitization with weekly scalp DPC. In every case, blood was obtained before the patch test was applied. In its sample, this clonotype was seen a few times. Each cDNA molecule in the library carried unique molecular identifiers. Using its own MiXCR run on the RACE reads, TCRdb lists one record per CDR3 protein. The sample has some 90,000 distinct CDR3 sequences, roughly 11% seen once.

This sample comprised whole blood, obtained in connection with sensitization to the hapten diphenylcyclopropenone (DPC). This receptor was identified in a woman aged 40 to 55 with alopecia areata. Some clones in this sample may be carry-over from other donors' samples. The chain has TRBV5-1 and TRBJ1-1, with 10 bases lining up with TRBD1. The CDR3 nucleotides read TGCGCCAGCAGCGGGACAGGGGCTGCGGCCACTGAAGCTTTCTTT. It yields the protein CASSGTGAAATEAFF.